This note documents a single TCR beta chain sequence. Its matching antigen is unknown. This sample's TCRbeta library carried unique molecular identifier barcodes. In TCRdb, the PCR reads were re-called with MiXCR into one record per CDR3 protein. The data contain approximately 650,000 distinct CDR3 sequences, roughly 14% of them singletons. This sample was taken from a study of T-cell reconstitution after alpha-beta-depleted transplantation in children. The study's findings and limits: It was surviving recipient T cells and thymic progenitors that gave some patients high TCRbeta diversity at day 60. From newly produced T cells came most of the T-cell counts and diversity one year after transplant. In patients about two months after transplant, alpha-beta T cells reportedly arose from several hundred expanded graft clones.

The receptor's source is a girl aged 2 to 10 with congenital amegakaryocytic thrombocytopenia, due to receive a stem cell transplant. The starting material was PBMCs, obtained before TCRalphabeta/CD19-depleted stem cell transplant.

The CDR3 DNA sequence: TGTGCCATCAGTGAGTCCCGGAGACTAGCGGGAGTCTACGAGCAGTACTTC. Encoded protein: CAISESRRLAGVYEQYF. The rearrangement links TRBV10-3 to TRBJ2-7; TRBD2 matches at 12 bases. This CDR3 region has 17 residues. Looked up from germline, CDR1 is ENHRY and CDR2 is SYGVKD. J gave up 3 bases and V 0 bases, and 6 bases lay outside the gene matches.